The subject of this entry is one T cell receptor beta chain. Trimming stripped 2 bases from V and 4 bases from J, with 16 bases between. In germline, CDR1 is MNHEY, CDR2 SMNVEV (reference sequence). The CDR3 totals 16 residues. Original analysis: The assay estimated nucleated cells by amplifying reference gene primers. The data were produced by immunoSEQ multiplex PCR, yet TCRdb's version contains in-frame clones alone and is incomplete. The V and J calls and clone size come from that table; D and trimming were worked out from the DNA. This sample has 80,000 to 130,000 clones, with 70% to 90% found just once. This specimen belongs to a study of blood T cell repertoires in COVID-19. Study-wide background: Specimens from acute and convalescent COVID-19 originated in the United States, Italy and Spain. The analysed material was cDNA or gDNA that came from T cells, B-cell-depleted T cells, or PBMCs.

The V gene is TRBV27, the J gene TRBJ2-3; D perhaps matches TRBD2 (6 bases). The sample comprised peripheral blood. This clonotype originated in a woman aged 60-75 years with acute or convalescent COVID-19. The CDR3 is CASSLARREWPDTQYF. The CDR3 region has the DNA TGTGCCAGCAGTTTAGCGCGTCGGGAGTGGCCAGATACGCAGTATTTT.